Listed below are T cell receptor beta chains from one sample, sequenced in a study of CD8 T cells in ankylosing spondylitis. Each CDR3 protein is one row after TCRdb ran MiXCR on the 5' RACE reads. Here the sample spans around 180,000 distinct CDR3 sequences, about 18% being singletons. Sequencing was performed on blood, either unsorted or a sorted T cell fraction (not recorded which). These receptors were taken from a male donor aged 5 to 29 with ankylosing spondylitis or in good health (not recorded which). CDR3s include the opening cysteine and the closing phenylalanine or tryptophan. The D gene is left open where the match is weak. Rows give clone size only sometimes, using once, few, many, or a class for an expanded clone.

TRBV5-1,many,TRBJ2-3,TRBD2,CASSLGRWERDDTDTQYF,TGCGCCAGCAGCCTTGGTAGGTGGGAGCGGGATGACACAGATACGCAGTATTTT
TRBV29-1,-,TRBJ1-1,-,CSVSQGRMDTEAFF,TGCAGCGTTTCGCAGGGAAGGATGGACACTGAAGCTTTCTTT
TRBV4-3,many,TRBJ2-2,TRBD2,CASRRTSGYTGELFF,TGCGCCAGCAGGCGAACTAGCGGGTACACCGGGGAGCTGTTTTTT
TRBV5-6,many,TRBJ1-5,-,CASSLRETDRNQPQHF,TGTGCCAGCAGCTTGAGAGAAACCGATCGCAATCAGCCCCAGCATTTT
TRBV12-3/TRBV12-4,-,TRBJ2-2,-,CASSFYGRNTGELFF,TGTGCCAGCAGTTTTTACGGGCGAAACACCGGGGAGCTGTTTTTT
TRBV7-6,-,TRBJ2-1,TRBD2,CASSLRMAGERSGTQFF,TGTGCCAGCAGCTTAAGGATGGCGGGAGAACGCTCGGGTACGCAGTTCTTC
TRBV27,many,TRBJ2-5,-,CASRKGGAGETQYF,TGTGCCAGCAGAAAAGGAGGGGCGGGAGAGACCCAGTACTTC
TRBV5-6,many,TRBJ2-5,TRBD1,CASSFPGQQETQYF,TGTGCCAGCAGCTTCCCGGGACAGCAAGAGACCCAGTACTTC
TRBV5-1,few,TRBJ2-1,TRBD2,CASSEGLADSEQFF,TGCGCCAGCAGCGAGGGACTAGCGGACAGTGAGCAGTTCTTC
TRBV7-2,many,TRBJ1-1,-,CASSLNRLNTEAFF,TGTGCCAGCAGCTTAAACAGATTGAACACTGAAGCTTTCTTT
TRBV14,many,TRBJ2-1,-,CASSQAVVISYNEQFF,TGTGCCAGCAGCCAAGCTGTAGTTATTAGCTACAATGAGCAGTTCTTC
TRBV5-1,many,TRBJ1-1,-,CASSWREDTEAFF,TGCGCCAGCAGCTGGAGAGAGGACACTGAAGCTTTCTTT